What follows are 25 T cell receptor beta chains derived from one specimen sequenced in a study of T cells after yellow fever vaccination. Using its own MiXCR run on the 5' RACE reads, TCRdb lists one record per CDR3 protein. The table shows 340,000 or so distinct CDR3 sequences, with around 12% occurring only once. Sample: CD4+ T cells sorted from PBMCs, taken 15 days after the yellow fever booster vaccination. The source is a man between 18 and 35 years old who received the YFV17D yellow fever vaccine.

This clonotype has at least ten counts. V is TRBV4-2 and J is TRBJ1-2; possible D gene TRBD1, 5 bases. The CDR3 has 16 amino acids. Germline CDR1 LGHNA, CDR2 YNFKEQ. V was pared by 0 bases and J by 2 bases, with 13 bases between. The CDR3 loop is CASSQEVQGPNYGYTF. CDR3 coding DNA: TGTGCCAGCAGCCAAGAGGTTCAGGGCCCGAACTATGGCTACACCTTC.

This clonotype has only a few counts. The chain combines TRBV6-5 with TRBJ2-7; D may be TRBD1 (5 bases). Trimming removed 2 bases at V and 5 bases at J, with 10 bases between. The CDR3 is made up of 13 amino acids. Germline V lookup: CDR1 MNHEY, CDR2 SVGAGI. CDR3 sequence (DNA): TGTGCCAGCAGTTACACCAGGGTTGACGAGCAGTACTTC. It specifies CASSYTRVDEQYF.

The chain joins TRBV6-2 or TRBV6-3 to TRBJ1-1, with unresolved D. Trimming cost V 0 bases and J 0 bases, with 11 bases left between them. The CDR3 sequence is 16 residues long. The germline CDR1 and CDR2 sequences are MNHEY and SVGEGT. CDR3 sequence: CASSYSGSQLNTEAFF. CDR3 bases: TGTGCCAGCAGTTACTCGGGCAGCCAATTGAACACTGAAGCTTTCTTT.

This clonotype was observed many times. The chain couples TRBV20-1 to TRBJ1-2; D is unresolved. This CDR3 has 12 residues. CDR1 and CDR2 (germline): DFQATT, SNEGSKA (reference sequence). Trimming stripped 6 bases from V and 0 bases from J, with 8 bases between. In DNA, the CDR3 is TGCAGTGCCGAGGCATCTAACTATGGCTACACCTTC. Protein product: CSAEASNYGYTF.

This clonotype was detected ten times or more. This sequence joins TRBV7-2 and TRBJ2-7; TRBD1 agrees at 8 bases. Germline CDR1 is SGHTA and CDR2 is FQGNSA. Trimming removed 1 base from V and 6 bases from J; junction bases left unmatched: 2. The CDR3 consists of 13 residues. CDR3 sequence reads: CASSLGTGGEQYV. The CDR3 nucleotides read TGTGCCAGCAGCTTAGGAACAGGGGGCGAGCAGTACGTC.

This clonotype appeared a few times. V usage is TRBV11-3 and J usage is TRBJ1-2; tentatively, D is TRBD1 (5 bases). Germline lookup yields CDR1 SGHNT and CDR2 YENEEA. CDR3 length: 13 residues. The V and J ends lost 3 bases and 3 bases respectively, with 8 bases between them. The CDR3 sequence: CASSLGVDYGYTF. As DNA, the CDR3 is TGTGCCAGCAGCTTGGGGGTTGACTATGGCTACACCTTC. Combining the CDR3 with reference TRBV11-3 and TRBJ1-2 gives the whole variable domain EAGVVQSPRYKIIEKKQPVAFWCNPISGHNTLYWYLQNLGQGPELLIRYENEEAVDDSQLPKDRFSAERLKGVDSTLKIQPAELGDSAVYLCASSLGVDYGYTFGSGTRLTVV.

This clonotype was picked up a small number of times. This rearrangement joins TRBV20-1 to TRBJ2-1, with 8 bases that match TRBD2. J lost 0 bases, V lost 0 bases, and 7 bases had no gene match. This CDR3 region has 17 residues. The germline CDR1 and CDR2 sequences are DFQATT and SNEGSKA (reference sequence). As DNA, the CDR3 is TGCAGTGCTAGAGATTCCAGCGGGGGAGTCTCCTACAATGAGCAGTTCTTC. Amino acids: CSARDSSGGVSYNEQFF.

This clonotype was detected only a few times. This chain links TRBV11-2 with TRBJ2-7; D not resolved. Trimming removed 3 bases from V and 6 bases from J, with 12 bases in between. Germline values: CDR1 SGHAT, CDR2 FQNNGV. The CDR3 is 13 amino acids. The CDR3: CASSLGLVREQYV. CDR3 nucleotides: TGTGCCAGCAGCTTGGGTTTGGTACGCGAGCAGTACGTC.

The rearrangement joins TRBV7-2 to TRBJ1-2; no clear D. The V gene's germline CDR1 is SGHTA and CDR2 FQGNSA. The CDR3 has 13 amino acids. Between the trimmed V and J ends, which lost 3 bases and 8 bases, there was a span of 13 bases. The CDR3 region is CASSFRVPEGYTF. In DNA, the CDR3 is TGTGCCAGCAGCTTCCGGGTCCCGGAAGGCTACACCTTC.

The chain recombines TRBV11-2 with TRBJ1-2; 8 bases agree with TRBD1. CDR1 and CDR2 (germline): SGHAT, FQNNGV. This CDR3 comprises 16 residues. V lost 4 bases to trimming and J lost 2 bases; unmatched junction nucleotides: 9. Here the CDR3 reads CASSSLKRTGNYGYTF. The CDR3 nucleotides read TGTGCCAGCAGCTCACTCAAGAGGACAGGGAACTATGGCTACACCTTC.

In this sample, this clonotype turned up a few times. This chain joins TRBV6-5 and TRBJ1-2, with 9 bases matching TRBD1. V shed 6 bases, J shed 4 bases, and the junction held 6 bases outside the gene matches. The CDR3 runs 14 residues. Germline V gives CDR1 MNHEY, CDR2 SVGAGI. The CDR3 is CASSDRGATYGYTF. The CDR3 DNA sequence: TGTGCCAGCAGCGACAGGGGGGCCACCTATGGCTACACCTTC.

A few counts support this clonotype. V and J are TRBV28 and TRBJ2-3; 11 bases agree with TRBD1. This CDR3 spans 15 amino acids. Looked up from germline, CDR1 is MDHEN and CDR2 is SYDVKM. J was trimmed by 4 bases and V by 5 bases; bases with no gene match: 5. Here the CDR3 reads CASSPGTGGSDTQYF. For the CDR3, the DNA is TGTGCCAGCAGTCCCGGGACAGGGGGTTCAGATACGCAGTATTTT.

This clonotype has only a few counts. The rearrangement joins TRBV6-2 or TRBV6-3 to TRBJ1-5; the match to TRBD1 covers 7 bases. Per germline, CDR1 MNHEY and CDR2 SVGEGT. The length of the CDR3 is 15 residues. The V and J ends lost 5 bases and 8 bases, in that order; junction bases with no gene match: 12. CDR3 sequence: CASSPLTGYVKPQHF. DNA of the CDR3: TGTGCCAGCAGTCCGCTGACAGGGTATGTCAAGCCCCAGCATTTT.

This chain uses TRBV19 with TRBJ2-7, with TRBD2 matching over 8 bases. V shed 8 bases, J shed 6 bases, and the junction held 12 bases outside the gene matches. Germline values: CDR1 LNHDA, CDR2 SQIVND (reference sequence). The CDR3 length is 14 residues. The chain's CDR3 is CASRLLAEVGEQYF. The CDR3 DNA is TGTGCCAGTCGGTTACTAGCGGAAGTCGGCGAGCAGTACTTC.

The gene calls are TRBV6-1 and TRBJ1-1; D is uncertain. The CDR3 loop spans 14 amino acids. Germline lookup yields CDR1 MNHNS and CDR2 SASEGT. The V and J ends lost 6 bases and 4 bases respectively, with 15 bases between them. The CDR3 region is CASRPTRRGTEAFF. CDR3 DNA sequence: TGTGCCAGCAGACCAACTCGACGGGGCACTGAAGCTTTCTTT.

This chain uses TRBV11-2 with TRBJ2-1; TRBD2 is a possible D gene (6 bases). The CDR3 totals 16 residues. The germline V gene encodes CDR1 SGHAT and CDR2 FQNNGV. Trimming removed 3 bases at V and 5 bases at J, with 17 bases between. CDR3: CASSFWGREWNNEQFF. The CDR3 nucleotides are TGTGCCAGCAGCTTTTGGGGCCGGGAGTGGAACAATGAGCAGTTCTTC.

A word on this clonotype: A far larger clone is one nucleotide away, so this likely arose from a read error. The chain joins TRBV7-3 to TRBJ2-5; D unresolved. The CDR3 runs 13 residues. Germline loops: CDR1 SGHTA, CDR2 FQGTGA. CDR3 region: CASSLTGQETEYF. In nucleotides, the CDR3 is TGTGCCAGCAGCTTAACGGGCCAAGAGACCGAGTACTTC.

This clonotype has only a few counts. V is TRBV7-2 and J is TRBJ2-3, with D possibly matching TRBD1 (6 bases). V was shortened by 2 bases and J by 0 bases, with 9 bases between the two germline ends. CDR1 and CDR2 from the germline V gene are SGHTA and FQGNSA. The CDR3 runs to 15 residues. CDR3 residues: CASSLTRGSTDTQYF. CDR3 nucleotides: TGTGCCAGCAGCTTAACCAGGGGCAGCACAGATACGCAGTATTTT.

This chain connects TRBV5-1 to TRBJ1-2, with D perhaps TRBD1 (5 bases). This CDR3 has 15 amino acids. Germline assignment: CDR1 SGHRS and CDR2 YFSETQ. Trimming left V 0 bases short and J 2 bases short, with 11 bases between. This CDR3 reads CASSLGRGPNYGYTF. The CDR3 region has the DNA TGCGCCAGCAGCTTGGGCCGGGGCCCCAACTATGGCTACACCTTC.

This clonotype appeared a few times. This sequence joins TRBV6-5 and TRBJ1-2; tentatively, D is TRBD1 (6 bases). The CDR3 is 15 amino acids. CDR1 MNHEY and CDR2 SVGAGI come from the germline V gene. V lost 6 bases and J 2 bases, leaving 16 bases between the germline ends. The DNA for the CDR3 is TGTGCCAGCAGCCTTACAACAGGGACGAACTATGGCTACACCTTC. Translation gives CASSLTTGTNYGYTF.

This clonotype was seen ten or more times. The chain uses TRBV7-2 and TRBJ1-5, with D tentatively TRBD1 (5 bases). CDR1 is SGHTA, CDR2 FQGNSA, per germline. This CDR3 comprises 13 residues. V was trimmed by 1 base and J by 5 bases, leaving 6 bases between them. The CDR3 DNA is TGTGCCAGCAGCTTAGGCAGGGATCAGCCCCAGCATTTT. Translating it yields CASSLGRDQPQHF.

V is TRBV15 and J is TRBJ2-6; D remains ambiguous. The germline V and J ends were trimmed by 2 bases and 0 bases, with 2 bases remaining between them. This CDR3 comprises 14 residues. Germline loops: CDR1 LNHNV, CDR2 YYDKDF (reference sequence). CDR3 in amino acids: CATSRRSGANVLTF. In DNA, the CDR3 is TGTGCCACCAGCAGACGCTCTGGGGCCAACGTCCTGACTTTC.

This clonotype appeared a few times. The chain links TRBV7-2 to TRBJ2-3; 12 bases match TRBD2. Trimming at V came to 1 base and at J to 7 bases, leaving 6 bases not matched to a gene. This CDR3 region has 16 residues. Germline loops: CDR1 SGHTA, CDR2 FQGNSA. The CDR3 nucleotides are TGTGCCAGCAGCTTAGGCCGAGGACTAGCGGGATATACGCAGTATTTT. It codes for CASSLGRGLAGYTQYF.

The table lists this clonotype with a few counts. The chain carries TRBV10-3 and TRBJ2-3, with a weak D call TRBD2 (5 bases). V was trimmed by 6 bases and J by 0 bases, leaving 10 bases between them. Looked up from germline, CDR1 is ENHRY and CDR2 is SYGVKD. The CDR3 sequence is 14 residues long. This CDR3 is CAIREGRSTDTQYF. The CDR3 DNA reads TGTGCCATCAGAGAGGGCAGAAGCACAGATACGCAGTATTTT.

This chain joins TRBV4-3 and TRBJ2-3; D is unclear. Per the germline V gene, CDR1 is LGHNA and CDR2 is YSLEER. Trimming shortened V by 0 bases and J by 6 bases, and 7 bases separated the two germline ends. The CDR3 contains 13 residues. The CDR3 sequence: CASSQDRPDTQYF. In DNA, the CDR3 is TGCGCCAGCAGCCAAGATCGCCCCGATACGCAGTATTTT.